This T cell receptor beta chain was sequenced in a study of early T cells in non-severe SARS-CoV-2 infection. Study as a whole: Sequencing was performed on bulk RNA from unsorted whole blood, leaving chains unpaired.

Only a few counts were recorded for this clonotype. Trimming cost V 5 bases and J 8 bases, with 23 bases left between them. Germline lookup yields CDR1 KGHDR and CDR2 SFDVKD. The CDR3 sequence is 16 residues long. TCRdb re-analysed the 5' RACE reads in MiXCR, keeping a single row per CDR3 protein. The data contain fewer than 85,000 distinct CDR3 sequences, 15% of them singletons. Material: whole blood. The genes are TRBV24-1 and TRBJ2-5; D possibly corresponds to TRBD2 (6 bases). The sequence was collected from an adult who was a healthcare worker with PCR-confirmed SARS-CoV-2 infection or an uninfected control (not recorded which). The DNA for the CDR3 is TGTGCCACCAGTGCCTACGGTCGCGGGGACCAGGGAACCCAGTACTTC. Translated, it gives CATSAYGRGDQGTQYF.